This TCR beta chain originates from a study of shared clonotypes between healthy human individuals. Broader study findings: Rarefaction exposed incomplete sorted-subset sequencing despite large depth. With four donors compared, around 5% of naive CD4 clonotypes were shared. With few donors, the genetic and exposure-history diversity represented was limited.

The CDR3 has 17 amino acids. Germline CDR1 ENHRY, CDR2 SYGVKD. V lost 6 bases and J 1 base, leaving 18 bases between the germline ends. A deep-level run was used for the assay. Profiling relied on immunoSEQ multiplex PCR, and the TCRdb table lists in-frame clones only, not all of them. The table shows about 680,000 clones, with approximately 90% occurring only once. A word on this clone: Its antigen is not known.

As defined, naive CD8 cells were CD45RO-negative and positively selected for CCR7, with terminally differentiated effector memory CD45RA+ cells excluded. This clonotype was sampled from a man younger than 40 in good health. The rearrangement uses TRBV10-3 and TRBJ2-2; D is perhaps TRBD1 (6 bases). Sequenced sample: naive CD8+ T cells sorted from blood. This CDR3 is CAISLQEGRGNTGELFF. The CDR3 DNA is TGTGCCATCAGCCTACAAGAGGGCAGGGGGAACACCGGGGAGCTGTTTTTT.